The subject of this entry is one T cell receptor (beta chain). Its antigen is undetermined. There were likely unrecorded immune exposures, though donors were nominally healthy when sampled. CDR1 and CDR2 from the germline V gene are MGHRA and YSYEKL. This CDR3 is built from 17 residues. The ends lost 0 bases at V and 10 bases at J; junction bases unmatched: 13. This entry belongs to a study of cytomegalovirus exposure and HLA in healthy donors. For the study at large: Caucasian-associated ancestry cluster membership applied to over 80% of approximately 400 genotyped donors.

Primers: 60 Vbeta forward and 13 Jbeta reverse. Profiled with immunoSEQ multiplex PCR; TCRdb holds only in-frame clones, not every one. Its table lists about 200,000 clones. General observations from the study: In an earlier analysis, in approximately 630 donors, most V segments appeared productive either ~87% or ~30% of the time.

Sequencing was performed on PBMCs. V gene TRBV4-1 combines with J gene TRBJ2-1, with 9 positions matching TRBD2. This receptor was identified in a man aged 25-45 years in good health and CMV-seronegative. CDR3 in DNA: TGCGCCAGCAGCCAAGAAGTGCGGGCGGGGGGGCCTTCGGAGCAGTTCTTC. Protein sequence: CASSQEVRAGGPSEQFF.